This T cell receptor beta chain appears in the sequencing data of a study of CD8 T cells in ankylosing spondylitis. Overall study results and limits: Reportedly, matched ankylosing spondylitis synovial fluid was significantly enriched for disease-linked clones.

This clonotype was counted ten times or more. Its antigen is undetermined. For TCR beta, libraries came from quantitative 5'-RACE with molecular barcodes. TCRdb fed the 5' RACE reads into MiXCR, producing one record per CDR3 protein. The repertoire consists of about 130,000 distinct CDR3 sequences, with 6.5% to 9% occurring once and the leading ten covering 9% to 15%. The CDR3 has 17 residues. V shed 0 bases, J shed 2 bases, and the junction held 9 bases outside the gene matches. Germline V gene sequence: CDR1 SGDLS, CDR2 YYNGEE. The V gene is TRBV9, the J gene TRBJ2-3; TRBD1 agrees at 7 bases. The sequence derives from a male donor with ankylosing spondylitis or in good health (not recorded which). The material sequenced was blood, either unsorted or a sorted T cell fraction (not recorded which). In DNA form, the CDR3 reads TGTGCCAGCAGCGTAGGGACAGGCGGCCCCCACACAGATACGCAGTATTTT. This encodes CASSVGTGGPHTDTQYF.